The 22 T cell receptor beta chains in this list originate from one sample, sequenced in a study of early T cells in non-severe SARS-CoV-2 infection. TCRdb analysed the 5' RACE reads with MiXCR anew, one entry per CDR3 protein. The sample has about 55,000 distinct CDR3 sequences; under 15% are singletons. Specimen: whole blood, collected at baseline. The receptors shown here come from an adult who was a healthcare worker with PCR-confirmed SARS-CoV-2 infection or an uninfected control (not recorded which).

In its sample, this clonotype was seen a few times. The chain recombines TRBV11-3 with TRBJ2-1; the match to TRBD2 covers 13 bases. The CDR3 is made up of 15 amino acids. V dropped 4 bases and J dropped 5; count of bases not matched to a gene: 2. Per germline, CDR1 SGHNT and CDR2 YENEEA. CDR3 coding DNA: TGTGCCAGCAGCTCCGGGACTAGCGGGAACAATGAGCAGTTCTTC. Protein: CASSSGTSGNNEQFF.

Regarding this clonotype: The germline gene is not matched at one end of the junction; a read error may be the cause. In nucleotides, the CDR3 is TGTGCTAGCAGCTCGTGGCAGGGAAGGGACACTGAAGCTTTCTTT. Translated: CASSSWQGRDTEAFF. This sequence joins TRBV7-7 and TRBJ1-1; weak D call: TRBD1 (5 bases). The CDR3 is 15 residues long. Germline CDR1 reads SSHAT; CDR2 reads FNYEAQ (reference sequence).

CDR3 in DNA: TGCGCCAGCAGCCAACCTGACTATGGCTACACCTTC. Protein sequence: CASSQPDYGYTF. This chain uses TRBV4-1 with TRBJ1-2, with D unresolved. The V end was cut by 2 bases, the J end by 3 bases, with 4 bases between. CDR1 MGHRA and CDR2 YSYEKL come from the germline V gene. This CDR3 is built from 12 residues.

Ten or more counts support this clonotype. V and J are TRBV9 and TRBJ1-2, with D unresolved. Germline V gives CDR1 SGDLS, CDR2 YYNGEE. This CDR3 region has 14 residues. Between the trimmed V and J ends, which lost 5 bases and 5 bases, there was a span of 16 bases. DNA of the CDR3: TGTGCCAGCAGTAACTTGGGCCCCTTTTATGGCTACACCTTC. This sequence encodes CASSNLGPFYGYTF.

Only a few counts were recorded for this clonotype. CDR3 residues: CASGTVYNEQFF. The CDR3 DNA is TGTGCCAGCGGGACCGTCTACAATGAGCAGTTCTTC. V usage is TRBV6-2 or TRBV6-3 and J usage is TRBJ2-1; D could derive from TRBD1 or TRBD2 (5 bases each). The length of the CDR3 is 12 residues. The V gene's germline CDR1 is MNHEY and CDR2 SVGEGT. V was trimmed by 8 bases and J by 3 bases, leaving 8 bases between them.

This chain joins TRBV29-1 and TRBJ2-5, with D possibly matching TRBD1 (5 bases). Germline-derived CDR1 and CDR2 are SQVTM and ANQGSEA. V lost 4 bases and J 4 bases, leaving 16 bases between the germline ends. The CDR3 is 14 residues long. The CDR3 coding sequence is TGCAGCGTTGGTATAGGGGCGCGGCTAGAGACCCAGTACTTC. It yields the protein CSVGIGARLETQYF.

A single count supports this clonotype. This chain links TRBV5-1 with TRBJ2-7; no firm D call. This CDR3 is built from 14 residues. Germline V gene data show CDR1 as SGHRS and CDR2 as YFSETQ. Trimming took off 0 bases at V and 0 bases at J, with 7 bases between the two ends. DNA for the CDR3: TGCGCCAGCAGCTTGGATCCCAGCTCCTACGAGCAGTACTTC. Amino acid sequence: CASSLDPSSYEQYF.

This clonotype was recorded a few times. This chain connects TRBV5-1 to TRBJ2-7; possibly TRBD1 for D (6 bases). V was clipped by 4 bases and J by 1 base, with 15 bases between them. CDR3 length: 15 residues. The germline V gene encodes CDR1 SGHRS and CDR2 YFSETQ. DNA of the CDR3: TGCGCCAGCAGCATGGACCGGACAGTTTCCTACGAGCAGTACTTC. Amino acids: CASSMDRTVSYEQYF.

The chain couples TRBV5-1 to TRBJ2-5; weak D call: TRBD1 (6 bases). V was cut by 4 bases and J by 5 bases, with 15 bases left in between. The CDR3 totals 14 residues. Germline V gene data show CDR1 as SGHRS and CDR2 as YFSETQ. CDR3 bases: TGCGCCAGCAGCGAACCAGGGGATTTTGAGACCCAGTACTTC. Translating it yields CASSEPGDFETQYF.

This clonotype was detected a few times. This chain joins TRBV4-2 and TRBJ2-5; tentatively, D is TRBD1 (6 bases). The CDR3 is made up of 14 amino acids. The V end was cut by 3 bases, the J end by 1 base, with 9 bases between. The germline gives CDR1 LGHNA, CDR2 YNFKEQ. The CDR3 here is CASSHSRGQETQYF. The CDR3 coding sequence is TGTGCCAGCAGCCATTCCAGGGGCCAAGAGACCCAGTACTTC.

The chain uses TRBV7-9 and TRBJ1-1, with 8 nucleotides matching TRBD1. The V gene end was trimmed by 5 bases and the J gene end by 0 bases; junction bases not matched to a gene: 14. Germline V gene data show CDR1 as SEHNR and CDR2 as FQNEAQ (reference sequence). This CDR3 region has 18 residues. CDR3 loop: CASSVRGQARKMNTEAFF. In DNA form, the CDR3 reads TGTGCCAGCAGCGTCCGGGGACAGGCGCGTAAAATGAACACTGAAGCTTTCTTT.

The gene calls are TRBV20-1 and TRBJ2-4; perhaps TRBD1 as D (6 bases). Germline V gives CDR1 DFQATT, CDR2 SNEGSKA (reference sequence). The CDR3 is made up of 15 amino acids. With 5 bases removed from V and 2 bases from J, the gap between germline ends came to 16 bases. The CDR3 DNA is TGCAGTGCTCTACAGGGTCTGGGTCCCAAAAACATTCAGTACTTC. Encoded protein: CSALQGLGPKNIQYF.

The V and J genes are TRBV11-2 and TRBJ1-5, with a weak D call TRBD1 (6 bases). The germline gives CDR1 SGHAT, CDR2 FQNNGV. The CDR3 sequence is 16 residues long. V was cut by 2 bases and J by 2 bases, with 13 bases left in between. The DNA of the CDR3 is TGTGCCAGCAGCTTACAACAGGGAGAGGGCAATCAGCCCCAGCATTTT. This encodes CASSLQQGEGNQPQHF. The full variable domain, its missing parts supplied by reference TRBV11-2 and TRBJ1-5, is EAGVAQSPRYKIIEKRQSVAFWCNPISGHATLYWYQQILGQGPKLLIQFQNNGVVDDSQLPKDRFSAERLKGVDSTLKIQPAKLEDSAVYLCASSLQQGEGNQPQHFGDGTRLSIL.

The chain links TRBV10-1 to TRBJ1-5, with D maybe TRBD1 (6 bases). The V end was cut by 6 bases, the J end by 6 bases, with 12 bases between. In germline, CDR1 is WNHNN, CDR2 SYGVQD (reference sequence). The CDR3 extends over 13 amino acids. This chain's CDR3 is CASSPGGTQPQHF. The CDR3, as DNA: TGCGCCAGCAGCCCGGGGGGCACTCAGCCCCAGCATTTT.

The chain is built from TRBV5-1 and TRBJ2-1; the match to TRBD1 covers 9 bases. V lost 0 bases to trimming and J lost 12 bases; unmatched junction nucleotides: 13. This CDR3 has 16 amino acids. Germline V lookup: CDR1 SGHRS, CDR2 YFSETQ. The CDR3 DNA reads as TGCGCCAGCAGCTTGGAGGGGACAGGGTTGAGCGAGAGGCAGTTCTTC. This gives the protein CASSLEGTGLSERQFF.

The sample holds a few counts of this clonotype. The rearrangement joins TRBV4-2 to TRBJ1-5; 10 bases map to TRBD1. Trimming took 0 bases from V and 3 from J; bases not matched to a gene: 2. This CDR3 has 16 residues. Germline assignment: CDR1 LGHNA and CDR2 YNFKEQ. The CDR3 DNA is TGTGCCAGCAGCCAAGATGGGACAGGGGACAATCAGCCCCAGCATTTT. Its translation is CASSQDGTGDNQPQHF.

V is TRBV7-2 and J is TRBJ2-1; D not resolved. The CDR3 runs 13 residues. Germline-derived CDR1 and CDR2 are SGHTA and FQGNSA. V gave up 0 bases and J gave up 5 bases, with 5 bases separating them. The CDR3: CASSLAWNNEQFF. CDR3 nucleotide sequence: TGTGCCAGCAGCTTAGCCTGGAACAATGAGCAGTTCTTC.

This chain uses TRBV4-1 with TRBJ2-7, with TRBD1 matching over 8 bases. This CDR3 comprises 15 residues. The V and J ends lost 3 bases and 3 bases, in that order; junction bases with no gene match: 7. Germline V gene data show CDR1 as MGHRA and CDR2 as YSYEKL. DNA of the CDR3: TGCGCCAGCAGCCAGACCGGACAGGGCTACTACGAGCAGTACTTC. As protein: CASSQTGQGYYEQYF.

This clonotype was recorded many times. J is TRBJ1-1 and V is TRBV15; the D gene is possibly TRBD1 (5 bases). Deletions cut 4 bases from V and 2 bases from J, with 11 bases between. CDR3 length: 14 residues. CDR1 and CDR2 (germline): LNHNV, YYDKDF (reference sequence). CDR3 in DNA: TGTGCCACCAGCAAGGAACAGGCTAACACTGAAGCTTTCTTT. As protein: CATSKEQANTEAFF.

This clonotype appeared once. The CDR3 bases are TGCGCCAGCGGACCGGGGGCCGGGGGACTGGGCACTGAAGCTTTCTTT. It is translated as CASGPGAGGLGTEAFF. The rearrangement uses TRBV5-1 and TRBJ1-1; D might be TRBD1 (6 bases). This CDR3 is built from 16 residues. V was clipped by 7 bases and J by 4 bases, with 23 bases between them. CDR1 and CDR2 (germline): SGHRS, YFSETQ.

This clonotype has just a few counts. The chain is built from TRBV7-6 and TRBJ2-2; D not resolved. The V end lost 4 bases, the J end lost 0 bases, and 9 bases lay between the germline ends. The length of the CDR3 is 15 residues. Germline V CDR1 and CDR2: SGHVS, FNYEAQ. The CDR3 here is CASSSWGANTGELFF. CDR3 bases: TGTGCCAGCAGCTCCTGGGGTGCGAACACCGGGGAGCTGTTTTTT. The complete variable domain, with remaining parts taken from reference TRBV7-6 and TRBJ2-2, reads GAGVSQSPRYKVTKRGQDVALRCDPISGHVSLYWYRQALGQGPEFLTYFNYEAQQDKSGLPNDRFSAERPEGSISTLTIQRTEQRDSAMYRCASSSWGANTGELFFGEGSRLTVL.

The J gene is TRBJ2-6, the V gene TRBV5-1, with a tentative D call TRBD2 (6 bases). There are 17 residues in the CDR3. V was trimmed by 1 base and J by 4 bases, leaving 15 bases between them. Germline V gene data show CDR1 as SGHRS and CDR2 as YFSETQ. In DNA, the CDR3 is TGCGCCAGCAGCTTGTCGGCGGGGCCTCCCGGGGCCAACGTCCTGACTTTC. Translated, it gives CASSLSAGPPGANVLTF.